The rows below give T cell receptor beta chains drawn from one sample of a study of technical replicates of blood from a few donors. TCRdb's table, derived via immunoSEQ multiplex PCR, lists solely in-frame clones and lacks some. Among approximately 82,000 clones listed, approximately 91% were seen once. Sequenced sample: T cells isolated from PBMCs. The receptors stem from a human donor in good health. Some clones in this sample may be carry-over from other donors' samples. Each CDR3 is given with its conserved first and last residue. The order of the fields is CDR3 DNA, CDR3 protein, D gene, V gene, J gene, CDR3 length, clone size. A D gene is named only where the DNA matches it firmly. Only some rows state a clone size, as once, few, many or a class for expanded clones.

TGTGCCAGCAGCTTTAATGGCGGGACAGGTGTCTACGAGCAGTACTTC	CASSFNGGTGVYEQYF	TRBD1	TRBV13	TRBJ2-7	16	NA
TGTGCCAGCAGCCTACAAGAGACCCAGTACTTC	CASSLQETQYF	NA	TRBV28	TRBJ2-5	11	once
TGTGCCAGCAGCGTAGGGTCAGGTGGCGAAAAACTGTTTTTT	CASSVGSGGEKLFF	NA	TRBV9	TRBJ1-4	14	NA
TGTGCCAGCAGGAGCACCGGGGAGCTGTTTTTT	CASRSTGELFF	NA	TRBV9	TRBJ2-2	11	once
TGTGCCAGCAGCTCCATGAGGGAGCGATCAGATACGCAGTATTTT	CASSSMRERSDTQYF	NA	TRBV11-2	TRBJ2-3	15	NA
TGTGCCAGCAGTTTATCACAGCCCCAGCATTTT	CASSLSQPQHF	NA	TRBV28	TRBJ1-5	11	NA
TGTGCCAGCAGCTTCTCCGACACTGAAGCTTTCTTT	CASSFSDTEAFF	NA	TRBV7-6	TRBJ1-1	12	few
TGTGCCAGTCTAATACTAGGGACAGTTGAAGCTTTCTTT	CASLILGTVEAFF	TRBD1	TRBV19	TRBJ1-1	13	once
TGTGCCAGCAGCCCACGGACAGGGGAAGCACGGGGCTACACCTTC	CASSPRTGEARGYTF	TRBD1	TRBV2	TRBJ1-2	15	NA
TGTGCCAGCAGTGTGGGGGACAGTCATTCACCCCTCCACTTT	CASSVGDSHSPLHF	TRBD1	TRBV6-4	TRBJ1-6	14	once
TGTGCCAGCAGCCTGGACAGGGAAGCTTTCTTT	CASSLDREAFF	TRBD1	TRBV11-3	TRBJ1-1	11	NA
TGCGCCAGCAGCCAAGCTCGAGGCCCCACCAGGGCTGAAAAACTGTTTTTT	CASSQARGPTRAEKLFF	NA	TRBV4-1	TRBJ1-4	17	NA
TGTGCCAGCAGCTTAGGTCAGGGGGGCGTCAATGAAAAACTGTTTTTT	CASSLGQGGVNEKLFF	TRBD1	TRBV7-9	TRBJ1-4	16	NA
TGTGCCAGCACTACGGGACTAGCTTCTCACGCTACGCAGTATTTT	CASTTGLASHATQYF	TRBD2	TRBV9	TRBJ2-3	15	NA
TGTGCCAGCGGGCGGGAGGCCACCTACGAGCAGTACTTC	CASGREATYEQYF	TRBD2	TRBV6-5	TRBJ2-7	13	NA
TGTGCCAGCTCAGTCTTACAGGAGAACACTGAAGCTTTCTTT	CASSVLQENTEAFF	NA	TRBV18	TRBJ1-1	14	few
TGTGCCAGCAGTGACCTAGCGGGAGCCAATACGCAGTATTTT	CASSDLAGANTQYF	TRBD2	TRBV6-4	TRBJ2-3	14	NA
TGTGCCAGCAGTTACTCTCGACAGGGGCAAGAGCAGTACTTC	CASSYSRQGQEQYF	TRBD1	TRBV6-5	TRBJ2-7	14	once
TGTGCCAGCAAGACTGTATCAGAGGACAATGAGCAGTTCTTC	CASKTVSEDNEQFF	NA	TRBV6-5	TRBJ2-1	14	NA
TGTGCCAGCAGTGTAGTTTACGAGCAGTACTTC	CASSVVYEQYF	NA	TRBV6-1	TRBJ2-7	11	NA
TGTGCCAGCAGCTTAACGCCAGGGGTGAATCAGCCCCAGCATTTT	CASSLTPGVNQPQHF	NA	TRBV11-2	TRBJ1-5	15	NA
TGTGCCAGCAGCCAAAACACTGAAGCTTTCTTT	CASSQNTEAFF	NA	TRBV11-3	TRBJ1-1	11	NA
TGCGCCAGCAGCCGTGGGAGGGGACAGGGAACAGATACGCAGTATTTT	CASSRGRGQGTDTQYF	TRBD1	TRBV5-1	TRBJ2-3	16	NA
TGTGCCAGCATTCCAATGGAGGGATACGAGCAGTACTTC	CASIPMEGYEQYF	NA	TRBV28	TRBJ2-7	13	NA
TGTGCCTGGAGAGGAGCGGGAGGAGGGGAGACCCAGTACTTC	CAWRGAGGGETQYF	TRBD2	TRBV30	TRBJ2-5	14	NA
TGTGCCAGCAGCCAAGATCGACTAGCGGGAGATGAGCAGTTCTTC	CASSQDRLAGDEQFF	TRBD2	TRBV4-2	TRBJ2-1	15	NA
TGTGCCAGCAGGGCCGAAGAGACCCAGTACTTC	CASRAEETQYF	NA	TRBV2	TRBJ2-5	11	NA
TGTGCCAGCAGCCCCTCTCTCGGGGACAGGGTAGACTATGGCTACACCTTC	CASSPSLGDRVDYGYTF	TRBD1	TRBV27	TRBJ1-2	17	NA
TGTGCCAGCTCACCGGGACTAGCTGAAAACTACGAGCAGTACTTC	CASSPGLAENYEQYF	TRBD2	TRBV18	TRBJ2-7	15	NA
TGTGCCAGCAGCTTAAGGTCCCGACGGGAAGATACGCAGTATTTT	CASSLRSRREDTQYF	NA	TRBV11-2	TRBJ2-3	15	NA
TGTGCCAGCTCACCAGCGGGGGCTTGGGATGGCTACACCTTC	CASSPAGAWDGYTF	NA	TRBV18	TRBJ1-2	14	NA
TGTGCCAGCAGCTTAACGCTCTCTAACAATGAGCAGTTCTTC	CASSLTLSNNEQFF	NA	TRBV5-4	TRBJ2-1	14	NA
TGCAGCGCCCGACAGGGGCACGTCACAGATACGCAGTATTTT	CSARQGHVTDTQYF	TRBD1	TRBV29-1	TRBJ2-3	14	NA
TGTGCCAGTAGTTGGGGACAGGGGGAAATTAGCGGGGAGCTGTTTTTT	CASSWGQGEISGELFF	TRBD1	TRBV19	TRBJ2-2	16	NA
TGTGCCAGCAAGCTAGCGGGAGCCTTGGAGCAGTACTTC	CASKLAGALEQYF	TRBD2	TRBV27	TRBJ2-7	13	NA
TGTGCCAGCAAGGATGTCGGGAGCGCTGATACGCAGTATTTT	CASKDVGSADTQYF	NA	TRBV6-5	TRBJ2-3	14	NA
TGTGCCAGCTGGGGGGGGCTTTCGTACAATGAGCAGTTCTTC	CASWGGLSYNEQFF	NA	TRBV6-5	TRBJ2-1	14	NA
TGCGCCAGCAGCCTCGGGGGGGCGCATTATAACTATGGCTACACCTTC	CASSLGGAHYNYGYTF	NA	TRBV5-1	TRBJ1-2	16	NA
TGTGCCATCAGTGAGATGGCTAGCGGTACTTACGAGCAGTACTTC	CAISEMASGTYEQYF	TRBD2	TRBV10-3	TRBJ2-7	15	NA
TGTGCCAGCTCATGGACAGTCCAAGAGACCCAGTACTTC	CASSWTVQETQYF	NA	TRBV18	TRBJ2-5	13	NA
TGTGCCAGCAGCTTTCCCCGGGACAGCAATGAAAAACTGTTTTTT	CASSFPRDSNEKLFF	TRBD1	TRBV7-6	TRBJ1-4	15	NA
TGTGCCAGCAGTAGATCCCCTACGGGGACAGATACGCAGTATTTT	CASSRSPTGTDTQYF	NA	TRBV6-4	TRBJ2-3	15	once
TGCGCCAGCAGCCCATCGCTAGGGGCCTACAATGAGCAGTTCTTC	CASSPSLGAYNEQFF	NA	TRBV4-3	TRBJ2-1	15	NA
TGTGCCAGTAGTCTAATTAGCGGCTATAGCAATCAGCCCCAGCATTTT	CASSLISGYSNQPQHF	NA	TRBV19	TRBJ1-5	16	NA
TGTGCCAGCAGCTTGGACAGTGGCGCCTACGAGCAGTACTTC	CASSLDSGAYEQYF	NA	TRBV5-4	TRBJ2-7	14	NA
TGCAGCGTTGAAGCTCAGGGACTGTACTATGGCTACACCTTC	CSVEAQGLYYGYTF	NA	TRBV29-1	TRBJ1-2	14	NA
TGTGCCAGCAGACCACAGATTTCCTACGAGCAGTACTTC	CASRPQISYEQYF	NA	TRBV28	TRBJ2-7	13	NA